The 30 T cell receptor beta chains below were found in one sample sequenced in a study of CD4 T cells in relation to SARS-CoV-2 and coronaviruses. Produced via immunoSEQ multiplex PCR; TCRdb's table is partial and in-frame only. The table records 15,000 to 17,000 clones, 65% to 85% of them present only once. For these TCRs, the target antigens are not known. Unexposed donor CD4+ T cells date from about 2011-2019, before the COVID-19 pandemic. CD4+ T cells were isolated from the cells after more than nine days of culture. The sample consisted of CD4+ T cells from PBMCs, cultured in vitro. The receptors originated from a human donor in good health.

This chain uses TRBV27 with TRBJ2-5; the match to TRBD2 covers 7 bases. V gave up 10 bases and J gave up 5 bases; unmatched junction bases: 13. In germline, CDR1 is MNHEY, CDR2 SMNVEV (reference sequence). The CDR3 runs to 14 residues. CDR3 coding DNA: TGTGCCACCCGCCCCTGGGGAGGGTGGGAGACCCAGTACTTC. Protein sequence: CATRPWGGWETQYF.

This sequence joins TRBV29-1 and TRBJ2-1; D is unresolved. V lost 2 bases to trimming and J lost 5 bases, with 25 bases between them. CDR1 and CDR2 (germline): SQVTM, ANQGSEA. The CDR3 sequence is 18 residues long. The CDR3 loop reads CSVEILARNRDPNNEQFF. The CDR3 DNA sequence: TGCAGCGTTGAAATTTTAGCCCGCAATCGAGACCCCAACAATGAGCAGTTCTTC.

The chain combines TRBV18 with TRBJ2-2; D gene uncertain. The CDR3 spans 14 residues. The germline V gene has CDR1 KGHSH and CDR2 LQKENI. V lost 1 base, J lost 3 bases, and 6 bases lay in between. In DNA, the CDR3 is TGTGCCAGCTCACCACGTTCCGACACCGGGGAGCTGTTTTTT. Translating gives CASSPRSDTGELFF.

The chain links TRBV18 to TRBJ2-3; 9 nucleotides align to TRBD2. In germline, CDR1 is KGHSH, CDR2 LQKENI. Germline trimming cut 5 bases from V and 0 bases from J; bases unmatched to any gene: 9. The CDR3 spans 17 residues. The CDR3 DNA reads as TGTGCCAGCTCAGGCTTATCTAGCGGGACTAGCACAGATACGCAGTATTTT. Encoded protein: CASSGLSSGTSTDTQYF.

The chain has TRBV6-4 and TRBJ2-1, with D perhaps assigned TRBD1 or TRBD2 (6 bases each). Trimming removed 4 bases from V and 8 bases from J, with 18 bases in between. The germline gives CDR1 MRHNA, CDR2 SNTAGT. This CDR3 region has 15 residues. In DNA form, the CDR3 reads TGTGCCAGCAGTGGGGGAAAGGACGGGGGCGATGAGCAGTTCTTC. Protein: CASSGGKDGGDEQFF.

This chain connects TRBV29-1 to TRBJ2-4, with TRBD1 matching 7 bases. V gave up 5 bases and J gave up 12 bases; unmatched junction bases: 13. Germline V gene sequence: CDR1 SQVTM, CDR2 ANQGSEA. There are 13 residues in the CDR3. As DNA, the CDR3 is TGCAGCGTTCTAACCGGGACAGTTGGTGCTCAGTACTTC. This codes for CSVLTGTVGAQYF.

V and J are TRBV19 and TRBJ1-2, with D tentatively TRBD1 (6 bases). V was trimmed by 7 bases and J by 4 bases, leaving 16 bases between them. The germline CDR1 and CDR2 sequences are LNHDA and SQIVND (reference sequence). CDR3 length equals 14 residues. CDR3 nucleotide sequence: TGTGCCAGTACCAGGGGTGACGGAATCTATGGCTACACCTTC. This encodes CASTRGDGIYGYTF.

The rearrangement links TRBV19 to TRBJ1-1; D is unclear. This CDR3 is built from 14 residues. CDR1 is LNHDA, CDR2 SQIVND, per germline (reference sequence). V was pared by 4 bases and J by 1 base, with 10 bases between. Here the CDR3 reads CASSTTMKNTEAFF. Written as DNA, the CDR3 is TGTGCCAGTAGTACCACAATGAAGAACACTGAAGCTTTCTTT.

The rearrangement joins TRBV5-1 to TRBJ1-4; 7 bases are a match to TRBD1. V dropped 4 bases and J dropped 4; count of bases not matched to a gene: 4. There are 14 residues in the CDR3. The germline V gene has CDR1 SGHRS and CDR2 YFSETQ. CDR3 DNA sequence: TGCGCCAGCAGCAAAACAGGGGATAATGAAAAACTGTTTTTT. Its protein product is CASSKTGDNEKLFF.

The CDR3 DNA is TGTGCCAGCAGCTCAGGGACGGTTGCAGATACGCAGTATTTT. It codes for CASSSGTVADTQYF. The J gene is TRBJ2-3, the V gene TRBV7-9; D may match TRBD1 or TRBD2 (5 bases each). This CDR3 comprises 14 residues. Trimming removed 4 bases from V and 4 bases from J, with 12 bases in between. Germline V CDR1 and CDR2: SEHNR, FQNEAQ (reference sequence).

The chain joins TRBV6-5 to TRBJ2-1; 10 bases line up with TRBD2. CDR3 length: 15 residues. Trimming at V came to 5 bases and at J to 7 bases, leaving 8 bases not matched to a gene. The germline CDR1 and CDR2 sequences are MNHEY and SVGAGI. The CDR3 DNA follows: TGTGCCAGCAGTAGGGCTAGCGGGAGTACGAATGAGCAGTTCTTC. Its translation is CASSRASGSTNEQFF.

The V gene is TRBV7-3, the J gene TRBJ2-1; TRBD2 might be the D (6 bases). Germline CDR1 reads SGHTA; CDR2 reads FQGTGA. Trimming stripped 5 bases from V and 8 bases from J, with 13 bases between. The CDR3 loop spans 13 amino acids. CDR3 residues: CASSRGGGDEQFF. The CDR3 DNA sequence: TGTGCCAGCAGCCGCGGCGGAGGGGATGAGCAGTTCTTC.

The chain recombines TRBV9 with TRBJ1-2; 8 bases fit TRBD1. This CDR3 contains 15 residues. Germline V CDR1 and CDR2: SGDLS, YYNGEE. V gave up 1 base and J gave up 4 bases; unmatched junction bases: 6. CDR3 bases: TGTGCCAGCAGCGTAACCACAGGGGGGACCTATGGCTACACCTTC. Its translation is CASSVTTGGTYGYTF.

The genes are TRBV6-5 and TRBJ1-2, with TRBD1 matching over 7 bases. Losses at the gene ends were 8 bases for V and 4 bases for J; bases not matched to a gene: 13. From germline, CDR1 is MNHEY and CDR2 SVGAGI. There are 15 residues in the CDR3. CDR3 coding DNA: TGTGCCAGCGCCGACGTTAGACAGGGAACCTATGGCTACACCTTC. As protein: CASADVRQGTYGYTF.

The chain is built from TRBV11-2 and TRBJ1-4; a possible D gene is TRBD1 (5 bases). Germline V gene sequence: CDR1 SGHAT, CDR2 FQNNGV. This CDR3 region has 18 residues. V lost 2 bases and J lost 4, with 20 bases in between. CDR3 residues: CASSLRRGGSQDNEKLFF. For the CDR3, the DNA is TGTGCCAGCAGCTTACGACGGGGGGGGAGTCAGGATAATGAAAAACTGTTTTTT.

The chain is built from TRBV11-2 and TRBJ1-2; TRBD1 might be the D (5 bases). The CDR3 spans 15 residues. Germline V gives CDR1 SGHAT, CDR2 FQNNGV. The V end lost 1 base, the J end lost 7 bases, and 16 bases lay between the germline ends. CDR3 nucleotide sequence: TGTGCCAGCAGCTTAGCTCCGGGGGGGACTTTTGGCTACACCTTC. Its translation: CASSLAPGGTFGYTF.

This clone occurred once. The chain couples TRBV28 to TRBJ1-6; no firm D call. The CDR3 consists of 15 residues. In germline, CDR1 is MDHEN, CDR2 SYDVKM. Trimming stripped 2 bases from V and 0 bases from J, with 5 bases between. The CDR3 DNA is TGTGCCAGCAGTTTAAAGGGCTCCTATAATTCACCCCTCCACTTT. This encodes CASSLKGSYNSPLHF.

The chain has TRBV9 and TRBJ1-5; TRBD1 aligns across 9 bases. The trim removed 4 bases at V and 0 bases at J, leaving 5 bases unmatched. CDR3 length: 16 residues. CDR1 and CDR2 (germline): SGDLS, YYNGEE. CDR3 in amino acids: CASSPGTGNSNQPQHF. CDR3 coding DNA: TGTGCCAGCAGCCCAGGGACAGGGAATAGCAATCAGCCCCAGCATTTT.

The CDR3 loop reads CASSLYLAGPSTDTQYF. The DNA of the CDR3 is TGTGCCAGCAGCTTATATCTAGCGGGGCCTAGCACAGATACGCAGTATTTT. This chain uses TRBV7-3 with TRBJ2-3, with 9 nucleotides matching TRBD2. This CDR3 region has 17 residues. Losses at the gene ends were 2 bases for V and 0 bases for J; bases not matched to a gene: 6. Per the germline V gene, CDR1 is SGHTA and CDR2 is FQGTGA.

This clone has only a few counts. This rearrangement joins TRBV7-6 to TRBJ2-3, with TRBD2 matching over 7 bases. Trimming at V came to 4 bases and at J to 6 bases, leaving 4 bases not matched to a gene. The CDR3 covers 13 residues. Germline-derived CDR1 and CDR2 are SGHVS and FNYEAQ. The CDR3 bases are TGTGCCAGCAGCTCATTACTAGCGGATACGCAGTATTTT. Its translation is CASSSLLADTQYF.

This chain joins TRBV5-1 and TRBJ1-4; a possible D gene is TRBD1 (5 bases). This CDR3 is 14 amino acids long. Trimming took 4 bases from V and 14 from J, leaving 21 bases between them. The V gene's germline CDR1 is SGHRS and CDR2 YFSETQ. This CDR3 reads CASSRQGGDRILFF. CDR3 DNA sequence: TGCGCCAGCAGCCGCCAGGGAGGGGATCGAATCCTGTTTTTT.

The chain employs TRBV27 and TRBJ2-6, with a weak D call TRBD2 (5 bases). Looked up from germline, CDR1 is MNHEY and CDR2 is SMNVEV (reference sequence). Trimming shortened V by 1 base and J by 0 bases, and 10 bases separated the two germline ends. There are 17 residues in the CDR3. The CDR3 here is CASSLWPSFSGANVLTF. The CDR3 DNA sequence: TGTGCCAGCAGTTTATGGCCTAGCTTCTCTGGGGCCAACGTCCTGACTTTC.

The chain joins TRBV5-4 to TRBJ2-3; D may match TRBD1 or TRBD2 (7 bases each). V gave up 1 base and J gave up 5 bases, with 23 bases separating them. The CDR3 contains 18 residues. The V gene's germline CDR1 is SGHNT and CDR2 YYREEE (reference sequence). CDR3 amino acids: CASSLPTSGQGEGDTQYF. In DNA, the CDR3 is TGTGCCAGCAGCTTGCCGACTAGTGGGCAGGGGGAGGGAGATACGCAGTATTTT.

This clone was picked up a small number of times. The chain couples TRBV27 to TRBJ2-7; TRBD2 matches 8 bases. J gave up 3 bases and V 5 bases, and 6 bases lay outside the gene matches. The CDR3 runs 14 residues. Germline CDR1 reads MNHEY; CDR2 reads SMNVEV (reference sequence). The CDR3 region is CASSAGGANYEQYF. In DNA, the CDR3 is TGTGCCAGCAGTGCCGGGGGGGCCAACTACGAGCAGTACTTC.

The gene calls are TRBV7-9 and TRBJ2-7, with no clear D. The CDR3 runs to 15 residues. Germline loops: CDR1 SEHNR, CDR2 FQNEAQ (reference sequence). The V end was cut by 5 bases, the J end by 2 bases, with 16 bases between. The CDR3 here is CASSPLGSPTYEQYF. As DNA, the CDR3 is TGTGCCAGCAGCCCTTTGGGCAGCCCAACCTACGAGCAGTACTTC.

This clone was seen more than once but under ten times. The genes are TRBV2 and TRBJ2-1, with D unclear. This CDR3 comprises 11 residues. Trimming took 3 bases from V and 12 from J, leaving 9 bases between them. The germline CDR1 and CDR2 sequences are SNHLY and FYNNEI. The CDR3 region has the DNA TGTGCCAGCAGTGAGGGTCTCACGCAGTTCTTC. Translating it yields CASSEGLTQFF.

V and J are TRBV9 and TRBJ2-3; 7 bases align to TRBD2. The CDR3 sequence is 15 residues long. V gave up 3 bases and J gave up 5 bases; unmatched junction bases: 9. Looked up from germline, CDR1 is SGDLS and CDR2 is YYNGEE. CDR3 nucleotide sequence: TGTGCCAGCAGCGCAGGACTAGATTTCGGAGATACGCAGTATTTT. Its translation is CASSAGLDFGDTQYF.

The rearrangement joins TRBV2 to TRBJ2-2, with a weak D call TRBD2 (5 bases). The V and J ends lost 5 bases and 2 bases respectively, with 15 bases between them. Germline V CDR1 and CDR2: SNHLY, FYNNEI. The CDR3 runs to 16 residues. CDR3 amino acids: CASSLDSSSNTGELFF. DNA for the CDR3: TGTGCCAGCAGTTTGGACTCTTCATCCAACACCGGGGAGCTGTTTTTT.

The rearrangement links TRBV6-5 to TRBJ2-5, with TRBD1 identical over 7 bases. The CDR3 loop spans 12 amino acids. Trimming at V came to 5 bases and at J to 4 bases, leaving 1 base not matched to a gene. Germline V gene data show CDR1 as MNHEY and CDR2 as SVGAGI. This chain's CDR3 is CASSPGGETQYF. Written as DNA, the CDR3 is TGTGCCAGCAGTCCAGGGGGAGAGACCCAGTACTTC.

This clone was counted a few times. This sequence joins TRBV5-8 and TRBJ1-1; 7 nucleotides align to TRBD1. This CDR3 spans 12 amino acids. Germline CDR1 reads SGHTS; CDR2 reads YDEGEE. The V and J ends lost 7 bases and 7 bases, in that order; junction bases with no gene match: 7. CDR3 residues: CASPGTDREAFF. The CDR3 DNA reads as TGTGCCAGCCCCGGGACAGACCGTGAAGCTTTCTTT.